Listed below are T cell receptor beta chains from one sample, sequenced in a study of blood T cell repertoires in COVID-19. The method was immunoSEQ multiplex PCR; TCRdb's version includes in-frame clones alone and lacks a portion of them. Of roughly 100,000 clones in the sample, roughly 79% were seen once. The sequencing input was peripheral blood. These receptors were obtained from an older man with acute or convalescent COVID-19. CDR3s include the opening cysteine and the closing phenylalanine or tryptophan. A D gene is named only where the DNA matches it firmly. Not all rows give a size; the values are once, few, many and, for expanded clones, a class.

NA TRBD2 TRBJ2-5 TRBV10-2 TGCGCCAGCAGGACTAGCGGACAAGAGACCCAGTACTTC CASRTSGQETQYF
NA NA TRBJ1-2 TRBV5-1 TGCGCCAGCTCACGCCCCAACCCCGGGGAAGACTATGGCTACACCTTC CASSRPNPGEDYGYTF
NA TRBD1 TRBJ1-3 TRBV6-5 TGTGCCAGCGTACCGGGACAGGGCGCGGGAAACACCATATATTTT CASVPGQGAGNTIYF
NA NA TRBJ1-4 TRBV10-3 TGTGCCATCAGTGATATAGGGGAGGAACTGTTTTTT CAISDIGEELFF
NA TRBD2 TRBJ2-5 TRBV6-6 TGTGCCAGCAGTTTCGGGGGGGAGACCCAGTACTTC CASSFGGETQYF
NA TRBD2 TRBJ2-2 TRBV15 TGTGCCACCAGCAAGGGCGGGAGGGACACCGGGGAGCTGTTTTTT CATSKGGRDTGELFF
NA NA TRBJ1-5 TRBV25-1 TGTGCCAGCAGTGCCGGTGGCAATCAGCCCCAGCATTTT CASSAGGNQPQHF
NA NA TRBJ1-4 TRBV6-6 TGTGCCAGCAGTCGACAGATACCCTCAACTAATGAAAAACTGTTTTTT CASSRQIPSTNEKLFF
few TRBD1 TRBJ2-7 TRBV7-3 TGTGCCAGCAGCTCGTCCCCCGGGACAGGGGAATACGAGCAGTACTTC CASSSSPGTGEYEQYF
NA NA TRBJ2-1 TRBV28 TGTGCCAGCAGTTCCGGACAAGACTCCTACAATGAGCAGTTCTTC CASSSGQDSYNEQFF
NA NA TRBJ2-2 TRBV18 TGTGCCAGCTCACCAGCGGCCTCGAACACCGGGGAGCTGTTTTTT CASSPAASNTGELFF
NA NA TRBJ1-1 TRBV6-2/TRBV6-3 TGTGCCAGCAGTTACTCAGGGAGAATGAACACTGAAGCTTTCTTT CASSYSGRMNTEAFF
NA NA TRBJ1-1 TRBV7-2 TGTGCCAGCAGCTTGGGGGGGCTGGGCACTGAAGCTTTCTTT CASSLGGLGTEAFF
NA NA TRBJ2-7 TRBV27 TGTGCCAGCAGTTCGTACGGGAGCTCCTACGAGCAGTACTTC CASSSYGSSYEQYF